This T cell receptor beta chain was profiled in a study of cytomegalovirus exposure and HLA in healthy donors. This clone was observed once. The antigen is undetermined. Amplification used 60 Vbeta primers and 13 Jbeta primers. Original processing methods: It was a later analysis that counted some 80 million unique TCR beta chains, of which roughly 11 million were shared. Produced via immunoSEQ multiplex PCR; TCRdb's table is partial and in-frame only. For V, J and clone size, that table is used; D and trimming come from the DNA. The table lists around 99,000 clones, approximately 80% of them singletons. Donors were nominally healthy when sampled, though unrecorded immune exposures were likely. Whole-study results and caveats: Further analysis, carried out later, found HLA-associated TCR beta chains more clonally expanded than equally common other chains.

Germline V gives CDR1 MDHEN, CDR2 SYDVKM. The CDR3 is 14 amino acids. V was clipped by 2 bases and J by 2 bases, with 7 bases between them. The sample was PBMCs. The receptor's source is a man in his forties or fifties in good health and CMV-seronegative. The J gene is TRBJ2-1, the V gene TRBV28; possible D gene TRBD1, 5 bases. CDR3 residues: CASSLRGPYNEQFF. For the CDR3, the DNA is TGTGCCAGCAGTTTAAGGGGCCCCTACAATGAGCAGTTCTTC.